The 9 T cell receptor beta chains below all came from one sample that was sequenced in a study of radiation and T cells in renal cell carcinoma. Regarding time point: blood 2 weeks post-SBRT. The treatment is: 15 Gy SBRT to primary tumor, nephrectomy 4 weeks later. Only in-frame clones appear in the TCRdb table, and some are missing; sequencing was by immunoSEQ multiplex PCR. This sample has more than 150,000 clones, with about 91% found just once. The sequencing used blood, collected from a patient whose treatment included radiotherapy and nephrectomy. The source of these receptors is a woman aged 50 to 65 with renal cell carcinoma.

This clone was found once. The J gene is TRBJ1-2, the V gene TRBV13, with 7 bases identical to TRBD1. The CDR3 runs 15 residues. The J segment lost 4 bases and the V segment lost 0 bases, leaving 5 bases of the junction unmatched. CDR1 is PRHDT, CDR2 FYEKMQ, per germline (reference sequence). CDR3 nucleotide sequence: TGTGCCAGCAGCTTAGGCGCAGGGGGGCCCTATGGCTACACCTTC. Its translation is CASSLGAGGPYGYTF. Full variable domain (missing parts from reference TRBV13 and TRBJ1-2): AAGVIQSPRHLIKEKRETATLKCYPIPRHDTVYWYQQGPGQDPQFLISFYEKMQSDKGSIPDRFSAQQFSDYHSELNMSSLELGDSALYFCASSLGAGGPYGYTFGSGTRLTVV.

The rearrangement links TRBV4-3 to TRBJ2-7, with unresolved D. Trimming removed 0 bases at V and 3 bases at J, with 15 bases between. The germline V gene has CDR1 LGHNA and CDR2 YSLEER. CDR3 size: 16 residues. Written as DNA, the CDR3 is TGCGCCAGCAGCCAAGATACTCCAGCCTTCCGCTACGAGCAGTACTTC. Protein product: CASSQDTPAFRYEQYF.

This sequence joins TRBV30 and TRBJ2-3, with TRBD2 identical over 10 bases. Trimming cost V 0 bases and J 7 bases; bases outside gene matches: 7. Germline CDR1 reads GTSNPN; CDR2 reads SVGIG (reference sequence). CDR3 length equals 15 residues. The CDR3 DNA reads TGTGCCTGGAGTGTACAAGCGGGGGGGAGACATACGCAGTATTTT. It codes for CAWSVQAGGRHTQYF.

The gene calls are TRBV19 and TRBJ2-7; D gene ambiguous. The germline gives CDR1 LNHDA, CDR2 SQIVND (reference sequence). This CDR3 spans 11 amino acids. V lost 4 bases, J lost 6 bases, and 7 bases lay in between. The CDR3 nucleotides are TGTGCCAGTAGTACTCACCGCGAGCAGTACTTC. Amino acid sequence: CASSTHREQYF.

This rearrangement joins TRBV15 to TRBJ2-7, with D hard to call. Looked up from germline, CDR1 is LNHNV and CDR2 is YYDKDF (reference sequence). The V end lost 0 bases, the J end lost 0 bases, and 9 bases lay between the germline ends. CDR3 length: 15 amino acids. As DNA, the CDR3 is TGTGCCACCAGCAGAGATGTAGACACCTCCTACGAGCAGTACTTC. The encoded protein is CATSRDVDTSYEQYF.

The rearrangement uses TRBV10-3 and TRBJ2-1, with TRBD2 matching over 9 bases. J lost 2 bases, V lost 6 bases, and 11 bases had no gene match. The CDR3 is 17 residues long. Per germline, CDR1 ENHRY and CDR2 SYGVKD. The CDR3 reads CAISLRGGLGTYNEQFF. CDR3 in DNA: TGTGCCATCAGCCTGCGGGGGGGCCTTGGAACCTACAATGAGCAGTTCTTC.

This clone was seen just once. The rearrangement uses TRBV5-6 and TRBJ1-2; TRBD1 aligns across 8 bases. The germline CDR1 and CDR2 sequences are SGHDT and YYEEEE. The V and J ends lost 1 base and 8 bases, in that order; junction bases with no gene match: 10. This CDR3 is 15 amino acids long. CDR3 DNA sequence: TGTGCCAGCAGCTTGCGCACAGGGGGGGCGGGAGGCTACACCTTC. This gives the protein CASSLRTGGAGGYTF.

The chain has TRBV23-1 and TRBJ2-2; D not certain. TRBV23-1 is placed among ORFs of uncertain function. V was clipped by 4 bases and J by 4 bases, with 13 bases between them. This CDR3 has 15 residues. CDR3 nucleotides: TGCGCCAGCAGTCGCCCGGACGGTCGCACCGGGGAGCTGTTTTTT. This encodes CASSRPDGRTGELFF.

The chain links TRBV7-9 to TRBJ1-2; D is ambiguous. The V end lost 3 bases, the J end lost 5 bases, and 10 bases lay between the germline ends. Germline values: CDR1 SEHNR, CDR2 FQNEAQ (reference sequence). This CDR3 has 13 residues. The CDR3: CASSFETDYGYTF. The CDR3 DNA sequence: TGTGCCAGCAGCTTTGAGACGGATTATGGCTACACCTTC.